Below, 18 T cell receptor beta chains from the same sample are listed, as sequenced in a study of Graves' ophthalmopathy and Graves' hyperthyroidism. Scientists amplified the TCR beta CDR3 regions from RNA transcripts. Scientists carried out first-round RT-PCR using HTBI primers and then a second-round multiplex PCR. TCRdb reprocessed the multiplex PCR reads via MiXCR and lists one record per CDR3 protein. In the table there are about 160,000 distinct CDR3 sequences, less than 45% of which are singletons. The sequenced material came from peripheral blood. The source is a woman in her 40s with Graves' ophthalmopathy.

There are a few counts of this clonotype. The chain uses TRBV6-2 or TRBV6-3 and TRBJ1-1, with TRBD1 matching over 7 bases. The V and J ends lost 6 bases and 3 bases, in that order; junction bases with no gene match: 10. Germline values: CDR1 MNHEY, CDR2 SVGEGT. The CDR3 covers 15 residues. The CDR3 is CASRITGDEDTEAFF. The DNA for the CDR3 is TGTGCCAGCAGGATCACAGGGGATGAGGACACTGAAGCTTTCTTT.

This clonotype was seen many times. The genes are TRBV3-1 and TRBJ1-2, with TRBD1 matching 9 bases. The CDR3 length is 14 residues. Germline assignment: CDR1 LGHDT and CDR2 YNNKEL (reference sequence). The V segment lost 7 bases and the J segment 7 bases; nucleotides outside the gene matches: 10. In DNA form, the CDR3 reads TGTGCCAGCACGTCGTTACAGGGGGCCTTTGGCTACACCTTC. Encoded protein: CASTSLQGAFGYTF. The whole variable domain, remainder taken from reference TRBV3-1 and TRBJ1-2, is DTAVSQTPKYLVTQMGNDKSIKCEQNLGHDTMYWYKQDSKKFLKIMFSYNNKELIINETVPNRFSPKSPDKAHLNLHINSLELGDSAVYFCASTSLQGAFGYTFGSGTRLTVV.

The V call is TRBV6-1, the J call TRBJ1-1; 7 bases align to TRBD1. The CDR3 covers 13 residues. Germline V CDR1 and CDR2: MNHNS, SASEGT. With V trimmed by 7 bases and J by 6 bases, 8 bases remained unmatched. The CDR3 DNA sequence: TGTGCCAGCACCTCAAACAGGGGCCCTGAAGCTTTCTTT. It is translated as CASTSNRGPEAFF.

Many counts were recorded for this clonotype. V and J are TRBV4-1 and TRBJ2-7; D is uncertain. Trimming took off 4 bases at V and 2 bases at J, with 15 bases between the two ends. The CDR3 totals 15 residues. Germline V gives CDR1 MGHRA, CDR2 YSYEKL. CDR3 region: CASSPGSLTPYEQYF. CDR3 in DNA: TGCGCCAGCAGCCCGGGTAGTCTGACGCCCTACGAGCAGTACTTC.

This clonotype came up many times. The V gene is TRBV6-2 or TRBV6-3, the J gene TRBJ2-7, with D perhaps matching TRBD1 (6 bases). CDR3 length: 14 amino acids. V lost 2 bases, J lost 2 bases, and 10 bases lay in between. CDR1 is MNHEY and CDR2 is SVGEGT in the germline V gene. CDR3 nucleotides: TGTGCCAGCAGTTACGAACAGGGTGCCTACGAGCAGTACTTC. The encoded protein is CASSYEQGAYEQYF.

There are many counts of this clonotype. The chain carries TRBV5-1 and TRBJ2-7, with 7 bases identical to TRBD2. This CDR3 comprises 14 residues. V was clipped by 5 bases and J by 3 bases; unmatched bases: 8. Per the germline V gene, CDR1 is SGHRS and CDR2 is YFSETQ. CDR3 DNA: TGCGCCAGCAGGACGGGTCCTAGCGGCTACGAGCAGTACTTC. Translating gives CASRTGPSGYEQYF.

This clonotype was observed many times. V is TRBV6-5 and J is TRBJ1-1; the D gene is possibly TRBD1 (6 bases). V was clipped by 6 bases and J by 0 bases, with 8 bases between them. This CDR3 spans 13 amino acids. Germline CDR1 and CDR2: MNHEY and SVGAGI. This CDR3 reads CASRQGMNTEAFF. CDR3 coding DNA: TGTGCCAGCAGACAGGGTATGAACACTGAAGCTTTCTTT.

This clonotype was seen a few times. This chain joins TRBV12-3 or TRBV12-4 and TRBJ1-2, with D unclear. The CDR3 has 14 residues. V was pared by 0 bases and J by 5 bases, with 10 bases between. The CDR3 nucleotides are TGTGCCAGCAGTTTAGCGCTGAGGAGTTATGGCTACACCTTC. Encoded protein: CASSLALRSYGYTF.

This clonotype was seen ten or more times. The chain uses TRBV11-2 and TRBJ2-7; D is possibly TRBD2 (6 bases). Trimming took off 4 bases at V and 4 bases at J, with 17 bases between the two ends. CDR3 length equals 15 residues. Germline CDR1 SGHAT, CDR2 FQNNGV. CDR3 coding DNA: TGTGCCAGCAGCTCATCGACTAGTATCGGATACGAGCAGTACTTC. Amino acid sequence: CASSSSTSIGYEQYF.

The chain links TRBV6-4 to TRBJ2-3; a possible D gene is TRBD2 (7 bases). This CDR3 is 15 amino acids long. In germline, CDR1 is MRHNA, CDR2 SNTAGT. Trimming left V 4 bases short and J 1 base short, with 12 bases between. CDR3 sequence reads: CASSVSGGGTDTQYF. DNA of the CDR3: TGTGCCAGCAGTGTCTCGGGGGGCGGCACAGATACGCAGTATTTT.

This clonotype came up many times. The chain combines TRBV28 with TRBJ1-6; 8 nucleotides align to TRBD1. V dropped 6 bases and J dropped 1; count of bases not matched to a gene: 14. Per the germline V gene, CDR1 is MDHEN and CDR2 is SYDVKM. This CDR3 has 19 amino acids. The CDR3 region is CASRARRGPGGSYNSPLHF. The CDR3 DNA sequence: TGTGCCAGCAGAGCACGCAGGGGGCCAGGAGGGTCCTATAATTCACCCCTCCACTTT.

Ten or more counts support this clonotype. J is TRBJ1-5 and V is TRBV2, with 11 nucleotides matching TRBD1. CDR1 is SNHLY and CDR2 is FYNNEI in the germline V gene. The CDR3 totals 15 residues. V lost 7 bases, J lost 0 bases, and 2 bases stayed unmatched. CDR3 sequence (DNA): TGTGCCAGCATTGGGACAGGGGGTAGCAATCAGCCCCAGCATTTT. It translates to CASIGTGGSNQPQHF.

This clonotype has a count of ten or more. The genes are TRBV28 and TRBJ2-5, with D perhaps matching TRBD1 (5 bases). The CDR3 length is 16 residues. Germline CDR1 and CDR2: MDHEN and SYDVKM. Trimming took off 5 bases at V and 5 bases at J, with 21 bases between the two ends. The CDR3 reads CASSQLKDPKGETQYF. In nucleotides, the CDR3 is TGTGCCAGCAGTCAACTTAAGGACCCCAAGGGGGAGACCCAGTACTTC.

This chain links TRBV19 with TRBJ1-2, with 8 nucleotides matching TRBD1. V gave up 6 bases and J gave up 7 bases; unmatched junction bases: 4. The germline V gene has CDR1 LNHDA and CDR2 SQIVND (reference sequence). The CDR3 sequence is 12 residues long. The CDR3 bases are TGTGCCAGTAGGCCGACAGGGGCTGGCTACACCTTC. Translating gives CASRPTGAGYTF.

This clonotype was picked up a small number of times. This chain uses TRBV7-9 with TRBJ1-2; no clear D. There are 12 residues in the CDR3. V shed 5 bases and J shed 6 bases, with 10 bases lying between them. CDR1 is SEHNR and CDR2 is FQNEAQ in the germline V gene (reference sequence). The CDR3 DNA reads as TGTGCCAGCAGCGTCCGACGGGATGGCTACACCTTC. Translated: CASSVRRDGYTF. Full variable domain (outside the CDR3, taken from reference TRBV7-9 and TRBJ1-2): DTGVSQNPRHKITKRGQNVTFRCDPISEHNRLYWYRQTLGQGPEFLTYFQNEAQLEKSRLLSDRFSAERPKGSFSTLEIQRTEQGDSAMYLCASSVRRDGYTFGSGTRLTVV.

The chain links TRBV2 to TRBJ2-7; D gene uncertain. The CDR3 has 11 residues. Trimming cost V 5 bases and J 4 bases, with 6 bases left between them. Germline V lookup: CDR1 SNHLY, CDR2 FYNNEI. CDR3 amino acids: CASSRRYEQYF. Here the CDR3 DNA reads TGTGCCAGCAGTAGACGGTACGAGCAGTACTTC.

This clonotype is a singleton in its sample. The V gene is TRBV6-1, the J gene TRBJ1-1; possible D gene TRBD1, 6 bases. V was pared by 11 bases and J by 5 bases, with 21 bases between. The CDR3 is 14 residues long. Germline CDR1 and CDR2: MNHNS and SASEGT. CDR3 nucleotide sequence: TGTGCCTCCCAGGCGGGGGCTCCAGGAACTGAAGCTTTCTTT. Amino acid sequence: CASQAGAPGTEAFF.

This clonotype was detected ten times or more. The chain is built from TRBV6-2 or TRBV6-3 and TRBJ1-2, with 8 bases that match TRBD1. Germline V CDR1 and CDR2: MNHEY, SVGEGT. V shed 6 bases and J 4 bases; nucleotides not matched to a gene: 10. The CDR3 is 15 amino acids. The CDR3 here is CASSQTAGGGYGYTF. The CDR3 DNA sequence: TGTGCCAGCAGCCAAACAGCAGGGGGCGGCTATGGCTACACCTTC.